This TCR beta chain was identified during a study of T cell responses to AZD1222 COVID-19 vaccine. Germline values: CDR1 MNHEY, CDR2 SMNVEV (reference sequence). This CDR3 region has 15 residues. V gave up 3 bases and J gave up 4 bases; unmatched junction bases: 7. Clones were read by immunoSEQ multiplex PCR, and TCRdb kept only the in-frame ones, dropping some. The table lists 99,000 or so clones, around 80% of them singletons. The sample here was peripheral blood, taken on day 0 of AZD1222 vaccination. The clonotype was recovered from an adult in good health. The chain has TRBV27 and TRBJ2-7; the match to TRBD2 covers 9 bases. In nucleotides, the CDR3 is TGTGCCAGCAGTTTGGTGGCGGGGGGGAGATACGAGCAGTACTTC. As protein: CASSLVAGGRYEQYF.